A single sample gave rise to the 3 T cell receptor beta chains below, sequenced in a study of cytomegalovirus exposure and HLA in healthy donors. Primers included in the PCR were 60 Vbeta and 13 Jbeta primers. The data were produced by immunoSEQ multiplex PCR, yet TCRdb's version contains in-frame clones alone and is incomplete. The sample carries about 100,000 clones, around 9.1% recorded once. Sequenced sample: PBMCs. Receptors were obtained from a man between 35 and 55 years old in good health and CMV-seropositive.

A few counts support this clone. V is TRBV6-1 and J is TRBJ1-5; no clear D. Germline V CDR1 and CDR2: MNHNS, SASEGT. This CDR3 has 16 residues. V lost 0 bases to trimming and J lost 2 bases, with 11 bases between them. The CDR3 nucleotides are TGTGCCAGCAGTGAAGCCGGGGTCCTCGGCAATCAGCCCCAGCATTTT. It codes for CASSEAGVLGNQPQHF.

This chain uses TRBV29-1 with TRBJ2-3, with TRBD2 identical over 8 bases. Trimming at V came to 6 bases and at J to 6 bases, leaving 14 bases not matched to a gene. The CDR3 length is 15 residues. Germline CDR1 SQVTM, CDR2 ANQGSEA. The CDR3: CSVRGPGGAPDTQYF. As DNA, the CDR3 is TGCAGCGTCAGGGGCCCGGGAGGGGCTCCCGATACGCAGTATTTT.

The table lists this clone with a few counts. The chain combines TRBV4-1 with TRBJ1-5; the D is unclear. The V end lost 0 bases, the J end lost 6 bases, and 12 bases lay between the germline ends. CDR1 and CDR2 (germline): MGHRA, YSYEKL. This CDR3 is 15 amino acids long. CDR3 nucleotide sequence: TGCGCCAGCAGCCAAGATCAGGCAGGCCGTCAGCCCCAGCATTTT. This gives the protein CASSQDQAGRQPQHF.